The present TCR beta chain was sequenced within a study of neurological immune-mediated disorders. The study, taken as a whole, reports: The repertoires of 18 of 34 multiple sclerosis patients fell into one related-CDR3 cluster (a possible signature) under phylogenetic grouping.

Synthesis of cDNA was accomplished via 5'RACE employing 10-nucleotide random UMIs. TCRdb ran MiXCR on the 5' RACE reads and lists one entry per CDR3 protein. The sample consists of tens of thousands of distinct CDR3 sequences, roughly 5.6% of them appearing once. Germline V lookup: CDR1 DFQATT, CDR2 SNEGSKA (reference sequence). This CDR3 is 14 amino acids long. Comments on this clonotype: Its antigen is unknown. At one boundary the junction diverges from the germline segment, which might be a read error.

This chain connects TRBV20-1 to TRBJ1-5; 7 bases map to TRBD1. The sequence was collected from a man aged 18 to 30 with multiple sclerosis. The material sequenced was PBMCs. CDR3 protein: CSASPQGDSQPQNF. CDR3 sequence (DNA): TGCAGTGCTTCACCCCAGGGGGACAGTCAGCCCCAGAATTTT.